These 26 T cell receptor beta chains were all obtained from the same sample, sequenced in a study of blood T cells in healthy people across ages. The use of a sample-barcoded 5' primer and a J-beta primer mix characterized a second PCR of 7 to 11 cycles. TCRdb ran MiXCR on the 5' RACE reads and lists one entry per CDR3 protein. Here the sample spans 1.2 million to 1.5 million distinct CDR3 sequences, roughly 40% being singletons. What was sequenced was blood. The receptors were sampled from a woman between 18 and 30 years old in good health.

Only a few counts were recorded for this clonotype. The chain recombines TRBV7-2 with TRBJ1-6; 8 bases are shared with TRBD1. CDR1 SGHTA and CDR2 FQGNSA come from the germline V gene. The CDR3 extends over 19 amino acids. Trimming cost V 3 bases and J 5 bases; bases outside gene matches: 15. DNA of the CDR3: TGTGCCAGCAGCTTCCCGGGACAGGTCCCCAAGTTGGATAATTCACCCCTCCACTTT. This sequence encodes CASSFPGQVPKLDNSPLHF.

V gene TRBV11-2 combines with J gene TRBJ2-1; 7 positions match TRBD2. The J call may be faulty, since TRBJ2-7 better matches the DNA end. In germline, CDR1 is SGHAT, CDR2 FQNNGV. The CDR3 is 17 amino acids. CDR3 protein: CASSFPPAGVLGNEQYF. Written as DNA, the CDR3 is TGTGCCAGCAGCTTCCCCCCGGCGGGAGTCCTTGGCAATGAGCAGTACTTC.

The table lists this clonotype with a few counts. The J gene is TRBJ2-1, the V gene TRBV6-5; D is unclear. The CDR3 contains 12 residues. Germline V gene data show CDR1 as MNHEY and CDR2 as SVGAGI. Trimming removed 5 bases at V and 6 bases at J, with 8 bases between. DNA for the CDR3: TGTGCCAGCAGTACCGCCTTCAATGAGCAGTTCTTC. It specifies CASSTAFNEQFF.

The J gene is TRBJ2-2, the V gene TRBV4-1; D gene uncertain. V lost 1 base and J lost 10, with 10 bases in between. The CDR3 consists of 13 residues. Germline CDR1 and CDR2: MGHRA and YSYEKL. CDR3 sequence reads: CASSQAMREELFF. CDR3 DNA sequence: TGCGCCAGCAGCCAAGCGATGCGAGAGGAGCTGTTTTTT.

This clonotype has only a few counts. The chain employs TRBV29-1 and TRBJ1-2; D remains ambiguous. CDR1 SQVTM and CDR2 ANQGSEA come from the germline V gene. V lost 4 bases to trimming and J lost 6 bases, with 15 bases between them. The CDR3 totals 13 residues. CDR3: CSVGPRVADGYTF. DNA for the CDR3: TGCAGCGTTGGGCCTAGGGTAGCCGATGGCTACACCTTC.

This clonotype was recorded only once. The V and J genes are TRBV27 and TRBJ2-7; D possibly corresponds to TRBD2 (6 bases). The CDR3 loop spans 14 amino acids. V was clipped by 8 bases and J by 4 bases, with 18 bases between them. From germline, CDR1 is MNHEY and CDR2 SMNVEV (reference sequence). CDR3 DNA sequence: TGTGCCAGCTTAAACCGGGACTTTCCGTACGAGCAGTACTTC. This encodes CASLNRDFPYEQYF.

The CDR3 spells CASSLAGGVLISYNEQFF. Here the CDR3 DNA reads TGCGCCAGCAGCTTGGCGGGGGGCGTCCTCATTTCCTACAATGAGCAGTTCTTC. V usage is TRBV5-1 and J usage is TRBJ2-1; the D gene is possibly TRBD2 (7 bases). The CDR3 runs 18 residues. The V gene lost 0 bases and the J gene lost 1 base, with 17 bases spanning the gap. Looked up from germline, CDR1 is SGHRS and CDR2 is YFSETQ.

The J gene is TRBJ2-3, the V gene TRBV6-6; D may correspond to TRBD1 or TRBD2 (5 bases each). The germline V gene has CDR1 MNHNY and CDR2 SVGAGI (reference sequence). V was clipped by 1 base and J by 2 bases, with 16 bases between them. The CDR3 has 17 amino acids. The DNA of the CDR3 is TGTGCCAGCAGTTACTTACCCGGGACCGGCACCACAGATACGCAGTATTTT. It codes for CASSYLPGTGTTDTQYF.

This clonotype was observed a handful of times. The gene calls are TRBV5-1 and TRBJ2-6; no clear D. The CDR3 loop spans 15 amino acids. Germline V gives CDR1 SGHRS, CDR2 YFSETQ. V was shortened by 3 bases and J by 0 bases, with 7 bases between the two germline ends. The CDR3 region has the DNA TGCGCCAGCAGCTACGGAAGCTCTGGGGCCAACGTCCTGACTTTC. Amino acid sequence: CASSYGSSGANVLTF.

V usage is TRBV5-5 and J usage is TRBJ1-2; weak D call: TRBD1 (5 bases). Germline assignment: CDR1 SGHKS and CDR2 YYEKEE (reference sequence). The CDR3 extends over 14 amino acids. Trimming cost V 0 bases and J 6 bases, with 12 bases left between them. Here the CDR3 DNA reads TGTGCCAGCAGCTTGGACAGGTTTGCCGATGGCTACACCTTC. Its protein product is CASSLDRFADGYTF.

This chain links TRBV25-1 with TRBJ2-5; D not resolved. V was pared by 8 bases and J by 3 bases, with 13 bases between. CDR1 and CDR2 (germline): MGHDK, SYGVNS. This CDR3 is built from 13 residues. This CDR3 is CASARGGEETQYF. The CDR3 nucleotides are TGTGCCAGCGCTAGAGGTGGGGAAGAGACCCAGTACTTC.

This clonotype was seen more than once but under ten times. The V gene is TRBV12-3 or TRBV12-4, the J gene TRBJ2-7, with TRBD1 matching over 10 bases. This CDR3 region has 15 residues. Trimming removed 6 bases from V and 1 base from J; junction bases left unmatched: 6. CDR3 nucleotides: TGTGCCAGCAGCTGGGGGACAGGGGTTTCCTACGAGCAGTACTTC. Translated: CASSWGTGVSYEQYF.

The rearrangement links TRBV20-1 to TRBJ2-5; 9 bases line up with TRBD2. Judging by the DNA end, TRBJ2-7 fits better; the J call may be wrong. Germline V gene data show CDR1 as DFQATT and CDR2 as SNEGSKA (reference sequence). This CDR3 is built from 15 residues. CDR3 coding DNA: TGCAGTGCTAGACCCTTAGCGGGAGAGTTCTGCGAGCAGTACTTC. Translating it yields CSARPLAGEFCEQYF.

This chain uses TRBV6-6 with TRBJ1-6; D might be TRBD1 (6 bases). Germline assignment: CDR1 MNHNY and CDR2 SVGAGI (reference sequence). The CDR3 has 17 amino acids. The V and J ends lost 7 bases and 0 bases respectively, with 16 bases between them. CDR3 sequence (DNA): TGTGCCAGCACCCCTGGGGGCATCCGCTCCTATAATTCACCCCTCCACTTT. Protein product: CASTPGGIRSYNSPLHF.

The gene calls are TRBV28 and TRBJ1-4; D remains ambiguous. Germline CDR1 is MDHEN and CDR2 is SYDVKM. The germline V and J ends were trimmed by 5 bases and 6 bases, with 10 bases remaining between them. The CDR3 sequence is 13 residues long. The CDR3 spells CASSRVGDEKLFF. CDR3 in DNA: TGTGCCAGCAGTCGGGTTGGTGATGAAAAACTGTTTTTT.

This chain uses TRBV28 with TRBJ1-6; tentative D call: TRBD1 (6 bases). Trimming pared 5 bases from V and 6 bases from J, leaving 26 bases between. This CDR3 is 19 amino acids long. Germline CDR1 reads MDHEN; CDR2 reads SYDVKM. This CDR3 is CASSIPGRGLNGRNSPLHF. Written as DNA, the CDR3 is TGTGCCAGCAGTATTCCCGGAAGGGGGTTGAATGGTCGTAATTCACCCCTCCACTTT.

This clonotype was seen a few times. The chain recombines TRBV29-1 with TRBJ2-4; TRBD2 is a possible D gene (6 bases). The CDR3 has 15 amino acids. Trimming removed 8 bases from V and 0 bases from J, with 17 bases in between. Germline CDR1 SQVTM, CDR2 ANQGSEA. In DNA form, the CDR3 reads TGCAGCCAGAACCGGGAGTGCCTAGCCAAAAACATTCAGTACTTC. It yields the protein CSQNRECLAKNIQYF.

The chain combines TRBV5-1 with TRBJ2-5, with 9 nucleotides matching TRBD1. Germline lookup yields CDR1 SGHRS and CDR2 YFSETQ. V was clipped by 4 bases and J by 5 bases; unmatched bases: 9. This CDR3 is 15 amino acids long. The CDR3 sequence: CASSPGQGIWETQYF. CDR3 DNA: TGCGCCAGCAGCCCCGGACAGGGGATTTGGGAGACCCAGTACTTC.

The chain links TRBV6-1 to TRBJ2-6, with unresolved D. CDR3 length: 17 residues. The V end was cut by 6 bases, the J end by 5 bases, with 20 bases between. The germline CDR1 and CDR2 sequences are MNHNS and SASEGT. The chain's CDR3 is CASSLTDRPARANVLTF. The CDR3 nucleotides are TGTGCCAGCAGCCTAACGGACCGTCCGGCGAGGGCCAACGTCCTGACTTTC.

This clonotype was seen more than once but under ten times. The J gene is TRBJ1-1, the V gene TRBV6-5, with unresolved D. Germline V CDR1 and CDR2: MNHEY, SVGAGI. The ends were cut back, 1 base at V and 7 bases at J, with 4 bases in the middle. The CDR3 runs to 11 residues. The CDR3 here is CASSYYGEAFF. Here the CDR3 DNA reads TGTGCCAGCAGTTACTATGGTGAAGCTTTCTTT.

CDR3 region: CASSQRTGGYSNQPQHF. CDR3 sequence (DNA): TGTGCCAGCAGCCAAAGGACAGGGGGCTATAGCAATCAGCCCCAGCATTTT. The chain is built from TRBV3-1 and TRBJ1-5, with 11 bases matching TRBD1. CDR1 LGHDT and CDR2 YNNKEL come from the germline V gene (reference sequence). This CDR3 region has 17 residues. Trimming at V came to 2 bases and at J to 0 bases, leaving 3 bases not matched to a gene.

Written as DNA, the CDR3 is TGTGCCAGCAGCTCCAGTCGGGACACTGAAGCTTTCTTT. Translation gives CASSSSRDTEAFF. The J gene is TRBJ1-1, the V gene TRBV7-9; D gene ambiguous. V lost 4 bases, J lost 3 bases, and 9 bases lay in between. Germline V gives CDR1 SEHNR, CDR2 FQNEAQ (reference sequence). The CDR3 totals 13 residues.

This clonotype has a handful of counts. This chain links TRBV29-1 with TRBJ1-2; D gene unclear. CDR1 is SQVTM, CDR2 ANQGSEA, per germline. V lost 6 bases and J lost 1, with 9 bases in between. This CDR3 is built from 12 residues. This CDR3 reads CSVHQFNYGYTF. CDR3 nucleotides: TGCAGCGTCCACCAGTTTAACTATGGCTACACCTTC.

The chain employs TRBV6-5 and TRBJ1-5; TRBD1 aligns across 9 bases. V dropped 5 bases and J dropped 2; count of bases not matched to a gene: 4. Germline V gene lookup returns CDR1 MNHEY and CDR2 SVGAGI. This CDR3 contains 15 residues. The CDR3 bases are TGTGCCAGCAGTAAAGACAGGGGGGGCAATCAGCCCCAGCATTTT. Translated, it gives CASSKDRGGNQPQHF.

This chain joins TRBV20-1 and TRBJ2-3; tentative D call: TRBD2 (5 bases). CDR1 and CDR2 (germline): DFQATT, SNEGSKA (reference sequence). This CDR3 has 15 amino acids. Trimming cost V 6 bases and J 2 bases, with 18 bases left between them. CDR3 coding DNA: TGCAGTGCCCCTACCCCGACTAATCCCACAGATACGCAGTATTTT. This encodes CSAPTPTNPTDTQYF.

CDR3 region: CATSDGDRREITEAFF. The CDR3 nucleotides read TGTGCCACCAGTGATGGGGACAGGAGGGAAATTACTGAAGCTTTCTTT. The chain links TRBV24-1 to TRBJ1-1; TRBD1 matches 8 bases. CDR1 KGHDR and CDR2 SFDVKD come from the germline V gene. Germline trimming cut 3 bases from V and 5 bases from J; bases unmatched to any gene: 10. This CDR3 is 16 amino acids long.